Below, 21 T cell receptor beta chains from the same sample are listed, as sequenced in a study of shared clonotypes between healthy human individuals. Repertoires were generated with immunoSEQ multiplex PCR, while TCRdb's copy carries only in-frame clones and drops some. The sample shows roughly 1.5 million clones, approximately 98% of them seen only once. Sequenced: naive CD4+ T cells sorted from blood. As for subset: CD45RA+ positively selected. The receptors were sampled from a young man in good health.

The rearrangement joins TRBV19 to TRBJ1-5, with 10 nucleotides matching TRBD1. This CDR3 comprises 13 residues. Looked up from germline, CDR1 is LNHDA and CDR2 is SQIVND (reference sequence). V shed 7 bases and J 6 bases; nucleotides not matched to a gene: 3. CDR3: CASMGQGTQPQHF. In DNA, the CDR3 is TGTGCCAGTATGGGACAGGGGACTCAGCCCCAGCATTTT.

The genes are TRBV18 and TRBJ2-2; D is uncertain. The CDR3 contains 17 residues. With 1 base removed from V and 0 bases from J, the gap between germline ends came to 12 bases. Germline values: CDR1 KGHSH, CDR2 LQKENI. CDR3 nucleotides: TGTGCCAGCTCACCACTCAGCCTAACTACGAACACCGGGGAGCTGTTTTTT. Its translation: CASSPLSLTTNTGELFF.

This clone was seen just once. This sequence joins TRBV28 and TRBJ2-2; D might be TRBD2 (6 bases). The CDR3 contains 14 residues. Per the germline V gene, CDR1 is MDHEN and CDR2 is SYDVKM. The CDR3, as DNA: TGTGCAGCGATCGGGGGAGGGAACACCGGGGAGCTGTTTTTT. Translation: CAAIGGGNTGELFF.

This clone showed up just once. The rearrangement joins TRBV4-3 to TRBJ2-3, with D possibly called TRBD1 or TRBD2 (5 bases each). V lost 2 bases and J lost 0, with 9 bases in between. The germline V gene encodes CDR1 LGHNA and CDR2 YSLEER. The CDR3 runs 15 residues. This chain's CDR3 is CASSQTGLSTDTQYF. The DNA of the CDR3 is TGCGCCAGCAGCCAAACGGGGCTTAGCACAGATACGCAGTATTTT.

In its sample, this clone was seen once. This chain links TRBV27 with TRBJ2-7; the match to TRBD2 covers 7 bases. J gave up 0 bases and V 3 bases, and 5 bases lay outside the gene matches. Germline-derived CDR1 and CDR2 are MNHEY and SMNVEV (reference sequence). The CDR3 is 15 residues long. The CDR3 spells CASSLRLAVSYEQYF. The CDR3 DNA is TGTGCCAGCAGTTTGCGTCTAGCGGTCTCCTACGAGCAGTACTTC.

This chain connects TRBV7-9 to TRBJ2-5; D could derive from TRBD1 or TRBD2 (5 bases each). Deletions cut 2 bases from V and 3 bases from J, with 22 bases between. The germline CDR1 and CDR2 sequences are SEHNR and FQNEAQ (reference sequence). The CDR3 loop spans 18 amino acids. CDR3: CASSLIRDVWGRKETQYF. The CDR3 DNA follows: TGTGCCAGCAGCTTAATTCGGGATGTATGGGGCAGGAAAGAGACCCAGTACTTC.

Of note for this clone: The sample holds other DNA sequences that translate to the same CDR3. The chain has TRBV18 and TRBJ2-5, with 8 bases that match TRBD2. The CDR3 consists of 13 residues. Per the germline V gene, CDR1 is KGHSH and CDR2 is LQKENI. The trim removed 3 bases at V and 5 bases at J, leaving 2 bases unmatched. The CDR3 bases are TGTGCCAGCTCACCCCGGGGGGGTGAGACCCAGTACTTC. It translates to CASSPRGGETQYF. Full variable domain (remainder filled in from reference TRBV18 and TRBJ2-5): NAGVMQNPRHLVRRRGQEARLRCSPMKGHSHVYWYRQLPEEGLKFMVYLQKENIIDESGMPKERFSAEFPKEGPSILRIQQVVRGDSAAYFCASSPRGGETQYFGPGTRLLVL.

The chain combines TRBV6-5 with TRBJ2-7; 9 nucleotides match TRBD2. The CDR3 is 14 residues long. Per germline, CDR1 MNHEY and CDR2 SVGAGI. The J segment lost 1 base and the V segment lost 6 bases, leaving 4 bases of the junction unmatched. CDR3 amino acids: CASRDSGGSYEQYF. CDR3 DNA: TGTGCCAGCAGGGATAGCGGGGGATCCTACGAGCAGTACTTC.

The chain is built from TRBV7-3 and TRBJ2-3; 12 bases map to TRBD2. Germline CDR1 reads SGHTA; CDR2 reads FQGTGA. Trimming removed 1 base from V and 4 bases from J; junction bases left unmatched: 6. The CDR3 covers 17 residues. For the CDR3, the DNA is TGTGCCAGCAGCTTAAACGCCCTAGCGGGAGGGTCAGATACGCAGTATTTT. Translated, it gives CASSLNALAGGSDTQYF.

The chain is built from TRBV6-6 and TRBJ1-1; no clear D gene. CDR3 length equals 15 residues. Germline CDR1 reads MNHNY; CDR2 reads SVGAGI (reference sequence). V lost 7 bases to trimming and J lost 0 bases, with 15 bases between them. CDR3 sequence reads: CASTKKGELNTEAFF. CDR3 sequence (DNA): TGTGCCAGCACCAAAAAGGGTGAGTTGAACACTGAAGCTTTCTTT.

This chain links TRBV6-5 with TRBJ2-7, with D perhaps assigned TRBD1 or TRBD2 (5 bases each). The ends were cut back, 6 bases at V and 0 bases at J, with 12 bases in the middle. The CDR3 extends over 14 amino acids. Per germline, CDR1 MNHEY and CDR2 SVGAGI. CDR3: CASRDSGPSYEQYF. Here the CDR3 DNA reads TGTGCCAGCAGGGACTCAGGGCCCTCCTACGAGCAGTACTTC.

Remarks on this clone: Additional DNA sequences in this sample encode the identical CDR3. J is TRBJ2-7 and V is TRBV19, with TRBD2 as a possible D gene (6 bases). The germline gives CDR1 LNHDA, CDR2 SQIVND (reference sequence). The CDR3 loop spans 14 amino acids. The V gene lost 1 base and the J gene lost 3 bases, with 10 bases spanning the gap. This chain's CDR3 is CASSIGDGSYEQYF. As DNA, the CDR3 is TGTGCCAGTAGTATAGGGGACGGGAGCTACGAGCAGTACTTC.

V and J are TRBV7-8 and TRBJ2-1, with a tentative D call TRBD2 (5 bases). Between the trimmed V and J ends, which lost 5 bases and 5 bases, there was a span of 16 bases. Per the germline V gene, CDR1 is SGHVS and CDR2 is FQNEAQ. The CDR3 consists of 15 residues. The CDR3 DNA is TGTGCCAGCAGCATAAGCGGCCAGGTTAACAATGAGCAGTTCTTC. This gives the protein CASSISGQVNNEQFF.

The CDR3 nucleotides read TGTGCCAGCAGCTCAAGACAGGGGACACCCTCAAGCTCTGGAAACACCATATATTTT. Amino acids: CASSSRQGTPSSSGNTIYF. This chain uses TRBV11-2 with TRBJ1-3; 8 bases map to TRBD1. The germline V gene has CDR1 SGHAT and CDR2 FQNNGV. This CDR3 is built from 19 residues. Trimming at V came to 4 bases and at J to 0 bases, leaving 14 bases not matched to a gene.

V is TRBV7-2 and J is TRBJ2-3; 10 bases agree with TRBD2. V lost 2 bases and J lost 5; bases outside the gene matches: 4. This CDR3 has 15 residues. Germline assignment: CDR1 SGHTA and CDR2 FQGNSA. The chain's CDR3 is CASSLLAGARDTQYF. CDR3 nucleotide sequence: TGTGCCAGCAGCTTACTAGCGGGAGCTAGAGATACGCAGTATTTT. The full variable domain, rest sourced from reference TRBV7-2 and TRBJ2-3, is GAGVSQSPSNKVTEKGKDVELRCDPISGHTALYWYRQSLGQGLEFLIYFQGNSAPDKSGLPSDRFSAERTGGSVSTLTIQRTQQEDSAVYLCASSLLAGARDTQYFGPGTRLTVL.

About this clone itself: It is likely a read error, because the conserved phenylalanine at the end of the CDR3 is missing. The DNA is omitted, as the CDR3 cannot be located on it reliably, and the CDR3 follows TCRdb's listing. This chain uses TRBV20-1 with TRBJ1-2. The germline V gene has CDR1 DFQATT and CDR2 SNEGSKA (reference sequence). The CDR3 has 9 amino acids, counting both end residues. This chain's CDR3 is CSARSPPSL.

The genes are TRBV2 and TRBJ2-5, with 11 positions matching TRBD2. This CDR3 contains 16 residues. Germline V gene lookup returns CDR1 SNHLY and CDR2 FYNNEI. V gave up 5 bases and J gave up 4 bases; unmatched junction bases: 9. As DNA, the CDR3 is TGTGCCAGCAGTAAGACGCGACTAGCGGGATCAGAGACCCAGTACTTC. Protein: CASSKTRLAGSETQYF.

Note on this clone: Other DNA sequences from this sample encode an identical CDR3 as well. The chain is built from TRBV5-1 and TRBJ2-7; 11 bases are a match to TRBD2. Germline CDR1 is SGHRS and CDR2 is YFSETQ. J was trimmed by 3 bases and V by 1 base; bases with no gene match: 3. This CDR3 has 15 residues. The CDR3 protein is CASSLTSGSSYEQYF. For the CDR3, the DNA is TGCGCCAGCAGCTTGACTAGCGGGAGTAGCTACGAGCAGTACTTC.

The chain uses TRBV11-3 and TRBJ2-7; 10 bases line up with TRBD1. This CDR3 comprises 15 residues. Per germline, CDR1 SGHNT and CDR2 YENEEA. J lost 3 bases, V lost 5 bases, and 7 bases had no gene match. Written as DNA, the CDR3 is TGTGCCAGCAGCCCATTTGGGACAGGGGACTACGAGCAGTACTTC. Protein sequence: CASSPFGTGDYEQYF.

The V call is TRBV9, the J call TRBJ2-7; 10 nucleotides line up with TRBD2. CDR1 is SGDLS and CDR2 is YYNGEE in the germline V gene. After removal of 0 bases from V and 6 bases from J, the junction contained 12 bases not matched to a gene. The CDR3 has 17 amino acids. The CDR3 spells CASSVGLSTSGFLEQYF. The CDR3 nucleotides read TGTGCCAGCAGCGTAGGTTTATCGACTAGCGGGTTTCTCGAGCAGTACTTC.

The genes are TRBV5-4 and TRBJ2-2; the D call may be TRBD1 or TRBD2 (5 bases each). With 0 bases removed from V and 0 bases from J, the gap between germline ends came to 12 bases. CDR1 SGHNT and CDR2 YYREEE come from the germline V gene (reference sequence). There are 17 residues in the CDR3. The CDR3 DNA reads as TGTGCCAGCAGCTTGGATTGGGGGACGACGAACACCGGGGAGCTGTTTTTT. Its protein product is CASSLDWGTTNTGELFF.